Below are 20 T cell receptor beta chains sequenced from a single sample in a study of identical twins. TCRdb fed the 5' RACE reads into MiXCR, producing one record per CDR3 protein. In the table there are hundreds of thousands of distinct CDR3 sequences, under 9% of which are singletons. This same sample was also taken into another study, of yellow fever vaccine responses in identical twins.

The sequenced sample was PBMCs. The origin of the receptors is a woman between 18 and 30 years old in good health.

The chain has TRBV7-2 and TRBJ1-4; TRBD1 agrees at 7 bases. Per germline, CDR1 SGHTA and CDR2 FQGNSA. The CDR3 covers 14 residues. J lost 8 bases, V lost 5 bases, and 8 bases had no gene match. CDR3 coding DNA: TGTGCCAGCAGCCAAAGACAGGGCTGGGAAAAACTGTTTTTT. Amino acids: CASSQRQGWEKLFF.

This clonotype has a count of ten or more. V gene TRBV20-1 combines with J gene TRBJ2-1, with 16 bases matching TRBD2. Germline values: CDR1 DFQATT, CDR2 SNEGSKA (reference sequence). The junction had 6 bases not matched to a gene; V was cut back by 6 bases and J by 13 bases. CDR3 length equals 13 residues. CDR3: CSALGLAGGRQFF. The CDR3 DNA follows: TGCAGTGCCCTGGGACTAGCGGGGGGGCGACAGTTCTTC.

This clonotype was observed a handful of times. The rearrangement joins TRBV28 to TRBJ2-5, with D possibly TRBD2 on 7 matching bases. The CDR3 spans 15 residues. The germline gives CDR1 MDHEN, CDR2 SYDVKM. V lost 7 bases, J lost 6 bases, and 21 bases lay in between. The CDR3 DNA sequence: TGTGCCAGCACTCAACCGGGGGGCCCAAAACAGACCCAGTACTTC. Translation gives CASTQPGGPKQTQYF. Looking up the rest from reference TRBV28 and TRBJ2-5 gives the full variable domain: DVKVTQSSRYLVKRTGEKVFLECVQDMDHENMFWYRQDPGLGLRLIYFSYDVKMKEKGDIPEGYSVSREKKERFSLILESASTNQTSMYLCASTQPGGPKQTQYFGPGTRLLVL.

This clonotype was seen a handful of times. V is TRBV15 and J is TRBJ2-3; D not certain. The germline gives CDR1 LNHNV, CDR2 YYDKDF (reference sequence). V lost 4 bases, J lost 6 bases, and 5 bases lay in between. The CDR3 covers 11 residues. CDR3 sequence: CATSISDTQYF. The CDR3 DNA is TGTGCCACCAGCATCTCGGATACGCAGTATTTT.

In this sample, this clonotype turned up many times. The gene calls are TRBV7-2 and TRBJ2-1; TRBD2 matches at 8 bases. Trimming cost V 2 bases and J 5 bases; bases outside gene matches: 2. CDR3 length equals 14 residues. Germline CDR1 and CDR2: SGHTA and FQGNSA. CDR3 region: CASSLTSGNNEQFF. The CDR3 nucleotides are TGTGCCAGCAGCTTAACTAGCGGAAACAATGAGCAGTTCTTC.

The rearrangement links TRBV12-3 or TRBV12-4 to TRBJ2-5; TRBD1 aligns across 8 bases. The CDR3 has 18 amino acids. Germline trimming cut 6 bases from V and 4 bases from J; bases unmatched to any gene: 19. CDR3 coding DNA: TGTGCCAGCAGGCGCATCAACCCGCTTAGACAGGGGTCAGAGACCCAGTACTTC. This encodes CASRRINPLRQGSETQYF.

The chain employs TRBV7-3 and TRBJ2-1; TRBD1 or TRBD2 may be the D gene (6 bases each). The CDR3 loop spans 15 amino acids. Trimming took 5 bases from V and 8 from J, leaving 19 bases between them. The V gene's germline CDR1 is SGHTA and CDR2 FQGTGA. CDR3 DNA: TGTGCCAGCAGCCCCTCGAGGGGGGCCAAAGATGAGCAGTTCTTC. This codes for CASSPSRGAKDEQFF. The full variable domain, rest sourced from reference TRBV7-3 and TRBJ2-1, is GAGVSQTPSNKVTEKGKYVELRCDPISGHTALYWYRQSLGQGPEFLIYFQGTGAADDSGLPNDRFFAVRPEGSVSTLKIQRTERGDSAVYLCASSPSRGAKDEQFFGPGTRLTVL.

This clonotype was observed a few times. The V gene is TRBV7-9, the J gene TRBJ2-7, with 8 bases fitting TRBD2. With 6 bases clipped from V and 0 bases from J, the junction kept 7 bases outside the gene matches. The CDR3 is made up of 15 amino acids. From germline, CDR1 is SEHNR and CDR2 FQNEAQ (reference sequence). The CDR3 sequence is CASRNSGGVSYEQYF. Here the CDR3 DNA reads TGTGCCAGCAGGAACAGCGGGGGAGTCTCCTACGAGCAGTACTTC.

This clonotype was observed a handful of times. J is TRBJ2-6 and V is TRBV5-1; TRBD2 might be the D (5 bases). The CDR3 is made up of 15 amino acids. In germline, CDR1 is SGHRS, CDR2 YFSETQ. Trimming took off 5 bases at V and 0 bases at J, with 9 bases between the two ends. The CDR3 is CASRKRASGANVLTF. The CDR3 nucleotides read TGCGCCAGCAGAAAGAGGGCCTCTGGGGCCAACGTCCTGACTTTC.

This CDR3 reads CASSWRGLGTDTQYF. DNA of the CDR3: TGTGCCAGCAGTTGGAGGGGGTTAGGCACAGATACGCAGTATTTT. The chain is built from TRBV6-5 and TRBJ2-3; D is possibly TRBD1 or TRBD2 (6 bases each). Looked up from germline, CDR1 is MNHEY and CDR2 is SVGAGI. The CDR3 has 15 amino acids. The ends were cut back, 4 bases at V and 1 base at J, with 12 bases in the middle.

Many counts were recorded for this clonotype. The chain carries TRBV6-5 and TRBJ2-1; D gene ambiguous. Trimming removed 5 bases from V and 5 bases from J, with 4 bases in between. The CDR3 totals 11 residues. Looked up from germline, CDR1 is MNHEY and CDR2 is SVGAGI. The CDR3 reads CASSQDNEQFF. The DNA for the CDR3 is TGTGCCAGCAGTCAAGACAATGAGCAGTTCTTC.

This clonotype was seen a handful of times. The chain has TRBV4-2 and TRBJ2-7; D possibly corresponds to TRBD2 (6 bases). Trimming cost V 4 bases and J 0 bases, with 13 bases left between them. The V gene's germline CDR1 is LGHNA and CDR2 YNFKEQ. The CDR3 is 15 residues long. The CDR3 DNA follows: TGTGCCAGCAGCCCGTATAGCGGCATCTCCTACGAGCAGTACTTC. This translates into CASSPYSGISYEQYF.

The chain has TRBV5-1 and TRBJ2-1; TRBD1 or TRBD2 may be the D gene (5 bases each). Per the germline V gene, CDR1 is SGHRS and CDR2 is YFSETQ. V lost 0 bases and J 0 bases, leaving 16 bases between the germline ends. This CDR3 region has 18 residues. The CDR3 region has the DNA TGCGCCAGCAGCTTGGCGGGACGGAAATCGAGCTCCTACAATGAGCAGTTCTTC. This gives the protein CASSLAGRKSSSYNEQFF.

The gene calls are TRBV24-1 and TRBJ2-3; TRBD2 matches at 7 bases. The germline gives CDR1 KGHDR, CDR2 SFDVKD. V was clipped by 7 bases and J by 1 base; unmatched bases: 10. The CDR3 runs to 16 residues. The CDR3 spells CATRGGGGRGTDTQYF. For the CDR3, the DNA is TGTGCCACCAGAGGAGGCGGGGGAAGAGGCACAGATACGCAGTATTTT.

V and J are TRBV6-2 or TRBV6-3 and TRBJ2-1; a possible D gene is TRBD2 (6 bases). This CDR3 has 13 residues. Germline V gene data show CDR1 as MNHEY and CDR2 as SVGEGT. V shed 10 bases and J shed 10 bases, with 20 bases lying between them. The CDR3 sequence is CAMEGTEGLEQFF. The DNA of the CDR3 is TGTGCCATGGAGGGGACTGAGGGATTGGAGCAGTTCTTC.

This chain connects TRBV20-1 to TRBJ1-1, with D uncertain. The V gene lost 1 base and the J gene lost 1 base, with 10 bases spanning the gap. This CDR3 is 14 amino acids long. Germline-derived CDR1 and CDR2 are DFQATT and SNEGSKA (reference sequence). This CDR3 is CSARGGKGNTEAFF. The DNA for the CDR3 is TGCAGTGCTAGAGGGGGTAAGGGGAACACTGAAGCTTTCTTT.

The chain combines TRBV12-3 or TRBV12-4 with TRBJ2-3, with 13 bases aligning to TRBD2. V shed 5 bases, J shed 5 bases, and the junction held 10 bases outside the gene matches. The CDR3 runs 17 residues. The CDR3 region is CASSPGRLAGGGDTQYF. For the CDR3, the DNA is TGTGCCAGCAGTCCAGGGAGACTAGCGGGAGGTGGAGATACGCAGTATTTT.

This clonotype was counted at least ten times. The rearrangement links TRBV5-1 to TRBJ1-1, with no clear D. Germline V gene lookup returns CDR1 SGHRS and CDR2 YFSETQ. The CDR3 is made up of 14 amino acids. Trimming removed 5 bases from V and 6 bases from J, with 17 bases in between. CDR3 residues: CASRPEDLVAEAFF. The CDR3 nucleotides are TGCGCCAGCAGGCCGGAGGACCTCGTCGCTGAAGCTTTCTTT.

The gene calls are TRBV7-6 and TRBJ2-5; 11 nucleotides line up with TRBD1. Losses at the gene ends were 4 bases for V and 7 bases for J; bases not matched to a gene: 11. CDR1 is SGHVS, CDR2 FNYEAQ, per germline. This CDR3 is 16 amino acids long. CDR3 loop: CASSSGQGVYFGTQYF. The CDR3 DNA follows: TGTGCCAGCAGCTCGGGACAGGGGGTGTATTTTGGGACCCAGTACTTC.

This chain connects TRBV4-3 to TRBJ2-1; possible D gene TRBD2, 5 bases. V was trimmed by 0 bases and J by 5 bases, leaving 8 bases between them. CDR3 length: 14 residues. In germline, CDR1 is LGHNA, CDR2 YSLEER. CDR3 DNA: TGCGCCAGCAGCCAAGATCGAGGGCACAATGAGCAGTTCTTC. It translates to CASSQDRGHNEQFF.